These 18 T cell receptor beta chains came from one sample sequenced in a study of blood T cell repertoires in COVID-19. The protocol was immunoSEQ multiplex PCR, while the TCRdb copy is restricted to in-frame clones and leaves out a portion. The data contain about 270,000 clones, 86% of them seen just once; the ten biggest clones take up roughly 6.2%. Input material: peripheral blood. The receptor source for this set is a woman older than 75 with COVID-19, enrolled during active disease.

The chain combines TRBV18 with TRBJ2-7, with TRBD1 matching 9 bases. J lost 4 bases, V lost 4 bases, and 8 bases had no gene match. The CDR3 runs 15 residues. CDR1 is KGHSH and CDR2 is LQKENI in the germline V gene. CDR3 sequence (DNA): TGTGCCAGCTCACTGGGGACAGGGAAAGGGTACGAGCAGTACGTC. Translated: CASSLGTGKGYEQYV.

The rearrangement links TRBV9 to TRBJ2-5; 8 nucleotides align to TRBD1. Germline V gives CDR1 SGDLS, CDR2 YYNGEE. The CDR3 length is 14 residues. V shed 2 bases, J shed 3 bases, and the junction held 3 bases outside the gene matches. The CDR3 DNA follows: TGTGCCAGCAGCGTCCCGGGACAGGAAGAGACCCAGTACTTC. This codes for CASSVPGQEETQYF. Supplemented by reference TRBV9 and TRBJ2-5, the full variable domain reads DSGVTQTPKHLITATGQRVTLRCSPRSGDLSVYWYQQSLDQGLQFLIQYYNGEERAKGNILERFSAQQFPDLHSELNLSSLELGDSALYFCASSVPGQEETQYFGPGTRLLVL.

V and J are TRBV6-2 or TRBV6-3 and TRBJ1-5; 8 bases align to TRBD1. Germline V lookup: CDR1 MNHEY, CDR2 SVGEGT. The J segment lost 7 bases and the V segment lost 5 bases, leaving 10 bases of the junction unmatched. The CDR3 sequence is 15 residues long. CDR3 sequence: CASSDRGGQTQPQHF. DNA of the CDR3: TGTGCCAGCAGTGACAGGGGTGGGCAGACGCAGCCCCAGCATTTT.

The V gene is TRBV5-1, the J gene TRBJ2-7; 8 bases are a match to TRBD1. This CDR3 is 14 amino acids long. Germline V gives CDR1 SGHRS, CDR2 YFSETQ. V was pared by 4 bases and J by 3 bases, with 6 bases of the junction left unmatched. CDR3 coding DNA: TGCGCCAGCAGCCTCGGACAGGGTTTCTACGAGCAGTACGTC. Its protein product is CASSLGQGFYEQYV.

V and J are TRBV6-2 or TRBV6-3 and TRBJ2-1; D is perhaps TRBD2 (6 bases). The germline V gene encodes CDR1 MNHEY and CDR2 SVGEGT. Trimming cost V 0 bases and J 0 bases, with 18 bases left between them. This CDR3 spans 19 amino acids. The CDR3 sequence is CASSYSREIRVGSYNEQFF. The CDR3 DNA sequence: TGTGCCAGCAGTTACTCCCGGGAGATACGGGTTGGCTCCTACAATGAGCAGTTCTTC.

J is TRBJ1-2 and V is TRBV28, with 7 bases identical to TRBD1. The V gene end was trimmed by 5 bases and the J gene end by 0 bases; junction bases not matched to a gene: 9. The CDR3 loop spans 16 amino acids. Germline CDR1 is MDHEN and CDR2 is SYDVKM. The CDR3 reads CASSQFRTGTNYGYTF. CDR3 in DNA: TGTGCCAGCAGTCAATTTCGGACAGGAACTAACTATGGCTACACCTTC.

The rearrangement uses TRBV29-1 and TRBJ1-2; TRBD1 aligns across 9 bases. CDR3 size: 14 residues. Trimming removed 1 base from V and 6 bases from J; junction bases left unmatched: 6. In germline, CDR1 is SQVTM, CDR2 ANQGSEA. In nucleotides, the CDR3 is TGCAGCGTTGAAGGGGACAGGGTTTTCGATGGCTACACCTTC. Translation: CSVEGDRVFDGYTF.

J is TRBJ2-3 and V is TRBV6-4, with TRBD1 matching 8 bases. V shed 6 bases and J 2 bases; nucleotides not matched to a gene: 7. The CDR3 spans 15 residues. Germline CDR1 MRHNA, CDR2 SNTAGT. CDR3 protein: CASSETGAFTDTQYF. The CDR3 DNA reads as TGTGCCAGCAGCGAGACAGGGGCGTTCACAGATACGCAGTATTTT.

The chain carries TRBV6-6 and TRBJ1-1; a weak D match, TRBD1 (6 bases). This CDR3 is 15 amino acids long. V lost 2 bases, J lost 0 bases, and 10 bases lay in between. The germline CDR1 and CDR2 sequences are MNHNY and SVGAGI (reference sequence). Here the CDR3 DNA reads TGTGCCAGCAGTTACACTTCAGGGGTGAACACTGAAGCTTTCTTT. This codes for CASSYTSGVNTEAFF.

CDR3 region: CASSLRGGDTQYF. The CDR3 coding sequence is TGTGCCAGCAGTTTACGGGGAGGAGATACGCAGTATTTT. V gene TRBV12-3 or TRBV12-4 combines with J gene TRBJ2-3; a possible D gene is TRBD2 (6 bases). The V end lost 2 bases, the J end lost 5 bases, and 8 bases lay between the germline ends. The CDR3 sequence is 13 residues long.

This clone showed up just once. The chain recombines TRBV7-2 with TRBJ1-3; a weak D match, TRBD1 (5 bases). Trimming removed 1 base at V and 1 base at J, with 8 bases between. CDR3 length equals 15 residues. Germline V CDR1 and CDR2: SGHTA, FQGNSA. The CDR3 region is CASSLVAGSGNTIYF. The CDR3, as DNA: TGTGCCAGCAGCTTAGTGGCAGGGTCTGGAAACACCATATATTTT. Full variable domain (remainder filled in from reference TRBV7-2 and TRBJ1-3): GAGVSQSPSNKVTEKGKDVELRCDPISGHTALYWYRQSLGQGLEFLIYFQGNSAPDKSGLPSDRFSAERTGGSVSTLTIQRTQQEDSAVYLCASSLVAGSGNTIYFGEGSWLTVV.

The genes are TRBV7-2 and TRBJ2-5; D is uncertain. The CDR3 sequence is 14 residues long. The germline V and J ends were trimmed by 5 bases and 1 base, with 11 bases remaining between them. CDR1 SGHTA and CDR2 FQGNSA come from the germline V gene. The CDR3 DNA is TGTGCCAGCAGCCCTCGTCCGGGCCAAGAGACCCAGTACTTC. This gives the protein CASSPRPGQETQYF.

This clone came up a few times. CDR3 bases: TGTGCCAGTAGCGAGACTGGGAATTCACCCCTCCACTTT. Its protein product is CASSETGNSPLHF. The chain employs TRBV19 and TRBJ1-6; D remains ambiguous. V was shortened by 6 bases and J by 7 bases, with 10 bases between the two germline ends. Germline CDR1 reads LNHDA; CDR2 reads SQIVND (reference sequence). The CDR3 covers 13 residues.

This chain uses TRBV7-8 with TRBJ1-1; unclear D gene. This CDR3 comprises 12 residues. Trimming left V 5 bases short and J 4 bases short, with 8 bases between. The V gene's germline CDR1 is SGHVS and CDR2 FQNEAQ. CDR3 sequence reads: CASSRPLTEAFF. For the CDR3, the DNA is TGTGCCAGCAGCCGACCACTCACTGAAGCTTTCTTT. Full variable domain (outside the CDR3, taken from reference TRBV7-8 and TRBJ1-1): GAGVSQSPRYKVAKRGQDVALRCDPISGHVSLFWYQQALGQGPEFLTYFQNEAQLDKSGLPSDRFFAERPEGSVSTLKIQRTQQEDSAVYLCASSRPLTEAFFGQGTRLTVV.

The V gene is TRBV6-6, the J gene TRBJ2-5, with 13 bases identical to TRBD2. This CDR3 has 17 amino acids. Germline trimming cut 6 bases from V and 5 bases from J; bases unmatched to any gene: 12. Germline CDR1 is MNHNY and CDR2 is SVGAGI (reference sequence). The CDR3 sequence: CASSRGLAGATRETQYF. The CDR3 DNA reads TGTGCCAGCAGCCGAGGACTAGCGGGGGCAACCCGGGAGACCCAGTACTTC.

The chain has TRBV28 and TRBJ2-3; D uncertain. CDR1 and CDR2 (germline): MDHEN, SYDVKM. This CDR3 is built from 15 residues. The germline V and J ends were trimmed by 3 bases and 2 bases, with 12 bases remaining between them. For the CDR3, the DNA is TGTGCCAGCAGTTTGGCGGCGTCTCCCACAGATACGCAGTATTTT. Protein sequence: CASSLAASPTDTQYF. The full variable domain, with the rest looked up from reference TRBV28 and TRBJ2-3, is DVKVTQSSRYLVKRTGEKVFLECVQDMDHENMFWYRQDPGLGLRLIYFSYDVKMKEKGDIPEGYSVSREKKERFSLILESASTNQTSMYLCASSLAASPTDTQYFGPGTRLTVL.

The chain couples TRBV3-1 (or the pseudogene TRBV3-2) to TRBJ2-7, with 9 bases identical to TRBD1. There are 17 residues in the CDR3. The germline V gene has CDR1 LGHDT and CDR2 YNNKEL (reference sequence). The J segment lost 4 bases and the V segment lost 1 base, leaving 11 bases of the junction unmatched. In DNA, the CDR3 is TGTGCCAGCAGCCAAGGGTTCGGGACAGGGTATATTTACGAGCAGTACGTC. It is translated as CASSQGFGTGYIYEQYV.

The chain is built from TRBV5-1 and TRBJ2-7, with a tentative D call TRBD1 (5 bases). Germline lookup yields CDR1 SGHRS and CDR2 YFSETQ. This CDR3 contains 12 residues. Trimming shortened V by 2 bases and J by 4 bases, and 7 bases separated the two germline ends. The DNA of the CDR3 is TGCGCCAGCAGCTTAACAGGTTACGAGCAGTACGTC. This codes for CASSLTGYEQYV.